The source of this T cell receptor beta chain is a study of blood T cell repertoires in COVID-19. Study in general: Samples representing acute and convalescent COVID-19 were sourced from the United States, Italy and Spain. T cells, B-cell-depleted T cells, or PBMCs provided the cDNA or gDNA that served as material.

Participant ages covered about 18 to 95 years across 24 US areas. V shed 1 base and J shed 10 bases, with 7 bases lying between them. Germline CDR1 reads MGHRA; CDR2 reads YSYEKL. The CDR3 is 12 amino acids. The assay was immunoSEQ multiplex PCR, and TCRdb's table has in-frame clones only and misses some. This sample has over 150,000 clones; 65% to 85% occur once, and the top ten carry under 4%. This clonotype was sampled from a woman aged 25 to 39 who had recovered from COVID-19. Sequenced input: PBMCs or T cells enriched from blood (not recorded which). The V call is TRBV4-1, the J call TRBJ1-4; possible D gene TRBD1, 5 bases. The CDR3 is CASSQAGGKLFF. CDR3 bases: TGCGCCAGCAGCCAAGCGGGGGGAAAACTGTTTTTT.